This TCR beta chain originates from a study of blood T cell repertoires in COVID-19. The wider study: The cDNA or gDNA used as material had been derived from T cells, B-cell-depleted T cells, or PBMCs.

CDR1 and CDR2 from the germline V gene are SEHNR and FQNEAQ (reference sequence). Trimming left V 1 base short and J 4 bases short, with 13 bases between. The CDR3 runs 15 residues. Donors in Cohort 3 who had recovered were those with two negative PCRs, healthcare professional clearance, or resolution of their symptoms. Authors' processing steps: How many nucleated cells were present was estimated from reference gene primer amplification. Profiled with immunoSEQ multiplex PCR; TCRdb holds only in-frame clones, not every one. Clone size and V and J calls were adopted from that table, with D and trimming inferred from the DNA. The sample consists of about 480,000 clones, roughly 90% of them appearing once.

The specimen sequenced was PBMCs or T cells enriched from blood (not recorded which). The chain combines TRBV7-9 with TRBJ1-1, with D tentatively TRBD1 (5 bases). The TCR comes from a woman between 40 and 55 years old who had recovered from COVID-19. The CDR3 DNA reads TGTGCCAGCAGCTTAGGGGAGGGGAGGGGCACTGAAGCTTTCTTT. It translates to CASSLGEGRGTEAFF.